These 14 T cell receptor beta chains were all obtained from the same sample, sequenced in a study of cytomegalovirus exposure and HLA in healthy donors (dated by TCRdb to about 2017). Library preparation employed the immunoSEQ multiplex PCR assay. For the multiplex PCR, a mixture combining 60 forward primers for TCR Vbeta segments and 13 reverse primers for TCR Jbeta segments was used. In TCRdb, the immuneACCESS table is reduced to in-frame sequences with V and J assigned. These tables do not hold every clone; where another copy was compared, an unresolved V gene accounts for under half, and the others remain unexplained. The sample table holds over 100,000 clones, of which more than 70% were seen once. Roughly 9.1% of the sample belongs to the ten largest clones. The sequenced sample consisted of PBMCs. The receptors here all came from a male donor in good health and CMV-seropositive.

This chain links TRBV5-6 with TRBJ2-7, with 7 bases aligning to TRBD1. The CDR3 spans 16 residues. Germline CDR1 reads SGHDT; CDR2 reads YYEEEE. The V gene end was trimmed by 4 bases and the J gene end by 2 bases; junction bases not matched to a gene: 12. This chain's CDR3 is CASSQTYGTVAYEQYF. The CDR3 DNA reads TGTGCCAGCAGCCAAACATACGGGACAGTTGCCTACGAGCAGTACTTC.

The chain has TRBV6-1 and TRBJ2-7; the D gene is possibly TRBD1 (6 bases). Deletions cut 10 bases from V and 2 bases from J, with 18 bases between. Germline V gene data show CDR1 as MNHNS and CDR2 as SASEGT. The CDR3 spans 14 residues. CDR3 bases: TGTGCCATACAACAAATCAGGGGCCCCTACGAGCAGTACTTC. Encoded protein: CAIQQIRGPYEQYF.

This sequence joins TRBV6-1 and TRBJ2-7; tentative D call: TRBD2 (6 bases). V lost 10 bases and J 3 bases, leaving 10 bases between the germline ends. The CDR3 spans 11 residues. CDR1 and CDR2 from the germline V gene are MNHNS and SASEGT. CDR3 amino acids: CATAGGYEQYF. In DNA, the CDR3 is TGTGCCACCGCCGGGGGCTACGAGCAGTACTTC.

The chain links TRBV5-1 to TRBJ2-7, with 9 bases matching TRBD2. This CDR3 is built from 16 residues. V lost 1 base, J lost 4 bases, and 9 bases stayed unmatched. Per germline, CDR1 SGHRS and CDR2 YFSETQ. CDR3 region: CASSLHTGTSSYEQYF. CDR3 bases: TGCGCCAGCAGCTTGCACACCGGGACTAGCTCTTACGAGCAGTACTTC.

The CDR3 reads CATSTGTGASNEQFF. CDR3 bases: TGTGCCACCAGCACTGGGACGGGAGCCAGCAATGAGCAGTTCTTC. This rearrangement joins TRBV15 to TRBJ2-1, with a weak D call TRBD2 (6 bases). Germline V gene data show CDR1 as LNHNV and CDR2 as YYDKDF (reference sequence). The CDR3 sequence is 15 residues long. The V gene lost 4 bases and the J gene lost 6 bases, with 16 bases spanning the gap.

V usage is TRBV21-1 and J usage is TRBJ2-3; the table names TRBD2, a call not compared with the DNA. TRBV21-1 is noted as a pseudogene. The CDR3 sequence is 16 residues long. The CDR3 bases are TGTGCCAGCAGCACCCCGGGACTAGACAGCACAGATACGCAGTATTTT. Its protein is CASSTPGLDSTDTQYF.

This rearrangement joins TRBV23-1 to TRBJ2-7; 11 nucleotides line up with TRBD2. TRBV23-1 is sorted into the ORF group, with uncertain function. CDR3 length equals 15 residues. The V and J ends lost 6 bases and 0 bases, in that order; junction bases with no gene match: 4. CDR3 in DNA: TGCGCCAGCAGGGAGACTAGCGGGGTCTCCTACGAGCAGTACTTC. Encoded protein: CASRETSGVSYEQYF.

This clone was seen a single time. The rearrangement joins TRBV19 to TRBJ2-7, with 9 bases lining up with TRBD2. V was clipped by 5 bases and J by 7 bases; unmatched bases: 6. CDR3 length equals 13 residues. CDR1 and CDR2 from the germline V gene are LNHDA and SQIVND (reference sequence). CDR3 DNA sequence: TGTGCCAGTAGTTTCAGACTAGCGGTGGAGCAGTACTTC. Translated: CASSFRLAVEQYF.

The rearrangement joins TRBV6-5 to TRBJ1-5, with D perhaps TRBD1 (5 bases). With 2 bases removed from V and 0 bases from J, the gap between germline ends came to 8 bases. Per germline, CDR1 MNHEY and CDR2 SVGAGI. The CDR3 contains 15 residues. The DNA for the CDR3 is TGTGCCAGCAGTTACGCAGGGAATAGCAATCAGCCCCAGCATTTT. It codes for CASSYAGNSNQPQHF.

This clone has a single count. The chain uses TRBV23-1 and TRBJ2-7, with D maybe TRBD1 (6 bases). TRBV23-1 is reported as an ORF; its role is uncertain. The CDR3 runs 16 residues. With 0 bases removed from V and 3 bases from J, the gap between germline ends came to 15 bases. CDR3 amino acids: CASSQSCWGPYYEQYF. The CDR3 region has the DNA TGCGCCAGCAGTCAATCGTGCTGGGGGCCCTACTACGAGCAGTACTTC.

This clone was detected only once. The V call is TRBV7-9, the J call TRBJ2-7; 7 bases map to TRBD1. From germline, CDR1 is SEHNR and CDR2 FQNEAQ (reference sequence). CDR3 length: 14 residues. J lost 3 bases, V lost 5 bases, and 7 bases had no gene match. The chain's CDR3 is CASSPRDRFYEQYF. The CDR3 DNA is TGTGCCAGCAGCCCCCGGGACAGATTCTACGAGCAGTACTTC.

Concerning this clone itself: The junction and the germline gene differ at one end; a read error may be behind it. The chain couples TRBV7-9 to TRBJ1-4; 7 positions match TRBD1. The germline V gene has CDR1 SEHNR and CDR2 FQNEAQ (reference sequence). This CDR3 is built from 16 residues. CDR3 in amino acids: CSSSPDRVGSNEKLFF. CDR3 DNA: TGTTCCAGCAGCCCCGACAGGGTAGGGTCTAATGAAAAACTGTTTTTT.

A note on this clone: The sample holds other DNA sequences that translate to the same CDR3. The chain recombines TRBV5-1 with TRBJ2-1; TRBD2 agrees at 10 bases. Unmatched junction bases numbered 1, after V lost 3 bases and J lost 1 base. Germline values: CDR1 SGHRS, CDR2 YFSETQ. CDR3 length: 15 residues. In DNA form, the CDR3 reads TGCGCCAGCAGCTCAGCGGGAGGGTCCTACAATGAGCAGTTCTTC. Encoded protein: CASSSAGGSYNEQFF.

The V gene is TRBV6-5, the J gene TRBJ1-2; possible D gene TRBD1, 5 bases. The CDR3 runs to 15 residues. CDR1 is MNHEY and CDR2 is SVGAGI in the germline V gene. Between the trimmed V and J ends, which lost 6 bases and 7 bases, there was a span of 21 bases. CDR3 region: CASRTGLWIAGGYTF. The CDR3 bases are TGTGCCAGCAGGACGGGACTCTGGATAGCGGGTGGCTACACCTTC.